The present TCR beta chain was sequenced within a study of blood T cells in healthy people across ages. General observations from the study: Both naive CD4+ cell counts and diversity were greater in long-lived donors than in aged donors.

Healthy Caucasian individuals from Russia aged 6 to 90 served as donors. The amount of total RNA extracted per sample was at least 5 micrograms. The CDR3 has 13 residues. Germline-derived CDR1 and CDR2 are DFQATT and SNEGSKA (reference sequence). The germline V and J ends were trimmed by 4 bases and 3 bases, with 13 bases remaining between them. A sample-barcoded 5' primer and a J-beta primer mix were used in a second PCR of roughly 7 to 11 cycles. Sequencing yielded, for each sample, at least 2.5 million paired-end reads carrying CDR3. One entry per CDR3 protein results from TCRdb running MiXCR on the 5' RACE reads. The sample consists of roughly 1,500,000 distinct CDR3 sequences, 42% of them appearing once. Details on this clonotype: Its antigen is unidentified.

The rearrangement joins TRBV20-1 to TRBJ2-7; weak D call: TRBD2 (5 bases). This receptor was identified in a woman between 18 and 29 years old in good health. The sample comprised blood. This CDR3 reads CSATGLELYEQYF. Written as DNA, the CDR3 is TGCAGTGCTACCGGACTGGAACTCTACGAGCAGTACTTC.